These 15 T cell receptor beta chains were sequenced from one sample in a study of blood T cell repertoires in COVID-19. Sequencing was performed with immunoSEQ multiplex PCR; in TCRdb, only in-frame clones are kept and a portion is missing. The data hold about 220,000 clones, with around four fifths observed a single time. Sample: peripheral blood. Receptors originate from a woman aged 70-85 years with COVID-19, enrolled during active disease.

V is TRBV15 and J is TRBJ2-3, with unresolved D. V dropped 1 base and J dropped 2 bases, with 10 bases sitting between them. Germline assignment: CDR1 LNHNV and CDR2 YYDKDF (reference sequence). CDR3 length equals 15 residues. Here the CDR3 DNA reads TGTGCCACCAGCAGAGGGGCCCAGCCCACAGATACGCAGTATTTT. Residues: CATSRGAQPTDTQYF.

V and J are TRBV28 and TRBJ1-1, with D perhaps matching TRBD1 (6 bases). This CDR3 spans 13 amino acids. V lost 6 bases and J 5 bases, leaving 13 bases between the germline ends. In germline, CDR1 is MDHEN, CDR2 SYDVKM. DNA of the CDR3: TGTGCCAGCAGGTCCGGGGGGGCTACTGAAGCTTTCTTT. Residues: CASRSGGATEAFF. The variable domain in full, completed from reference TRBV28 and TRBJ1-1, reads DVKVTQSSRYLVKRTGEKVFLECVQDMDHENMFWYRQDPGLGLRLIYFSYDVKMKEKGDIPEGYSVSREKKERFSLILESASTNQTSMYLCASRSGGATEAFFGQGTRLTVV.

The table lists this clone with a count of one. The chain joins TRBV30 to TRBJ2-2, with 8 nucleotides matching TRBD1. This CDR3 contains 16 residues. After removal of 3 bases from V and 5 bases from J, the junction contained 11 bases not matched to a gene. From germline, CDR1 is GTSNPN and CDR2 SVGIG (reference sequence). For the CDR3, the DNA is TGTGCCTGGAGGAGAGTCAGGGGGCAAGGAACCGGGGAGCTGTTTTTT. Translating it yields CAWRRVRGQGTGELFF.

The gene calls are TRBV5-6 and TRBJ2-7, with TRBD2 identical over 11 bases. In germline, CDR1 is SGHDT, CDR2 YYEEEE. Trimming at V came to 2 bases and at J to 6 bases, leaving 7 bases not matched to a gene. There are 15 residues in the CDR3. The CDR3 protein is CASSLIAGGQREQYF. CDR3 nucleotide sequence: TGTGCCAGCAGCTTAATAGCGGGAGGGCAGCGCGAGCAGTACTTC.

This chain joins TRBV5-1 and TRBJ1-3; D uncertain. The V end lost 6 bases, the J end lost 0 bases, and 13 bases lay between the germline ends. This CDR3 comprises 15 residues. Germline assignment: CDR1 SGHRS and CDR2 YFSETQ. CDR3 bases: TGCGCCAGCACCATAGACGGGAGCTCTGGAAACACCATATATTTT. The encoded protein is CASTIDGSSGNTIYF.

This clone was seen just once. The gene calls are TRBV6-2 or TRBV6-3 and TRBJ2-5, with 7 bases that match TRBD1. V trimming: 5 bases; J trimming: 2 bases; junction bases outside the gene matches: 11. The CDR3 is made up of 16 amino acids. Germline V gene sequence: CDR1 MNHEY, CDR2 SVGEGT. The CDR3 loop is CASSSPSGQLQETQYF. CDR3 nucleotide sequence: TGTGCCAGCAGTAGCCCATCGGGACAGCTTCAAGAGACCCAGTACTTC.

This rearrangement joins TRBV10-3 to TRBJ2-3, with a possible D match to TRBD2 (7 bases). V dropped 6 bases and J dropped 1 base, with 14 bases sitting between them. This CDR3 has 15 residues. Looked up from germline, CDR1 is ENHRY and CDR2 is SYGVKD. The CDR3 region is CAISAGGGRTDTQYF. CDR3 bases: TGTGCCATCAGCGCCGGCGGGGGCCGCACAGATACGCAGTATTTT.

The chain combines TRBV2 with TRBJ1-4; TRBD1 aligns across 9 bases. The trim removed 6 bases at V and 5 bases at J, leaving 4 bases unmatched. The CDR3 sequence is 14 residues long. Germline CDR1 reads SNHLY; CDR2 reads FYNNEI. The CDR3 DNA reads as TGTGCCAGCAGGCCCGGGACAGGGAATGAAAAACTGTTTTTT. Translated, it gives CASRPGTGNEKLFF.

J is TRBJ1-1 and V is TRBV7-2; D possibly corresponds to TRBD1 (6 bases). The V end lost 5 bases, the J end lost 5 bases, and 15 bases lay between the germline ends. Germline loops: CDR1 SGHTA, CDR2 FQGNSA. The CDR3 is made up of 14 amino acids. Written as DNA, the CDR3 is TGTGCCAGCAGCCACAGGGTCGAGGGTACTGAAGCTTTCTTT. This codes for CASSHRVEGTEAFF.

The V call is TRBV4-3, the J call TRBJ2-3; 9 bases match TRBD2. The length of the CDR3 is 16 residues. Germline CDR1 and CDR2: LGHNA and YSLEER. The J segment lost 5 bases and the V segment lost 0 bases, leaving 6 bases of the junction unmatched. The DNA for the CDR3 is TGCGCCAGCAGCCAAGAAGGCGGGAGGGCCGGAGATACGCAGTATTTT. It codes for CASSQEGGRAGDTQYF.

CDR3 residues: CATQIGGTRGEKLFF. The CDR3 DNA follows: TGTGCCACCCAAATTGGGGGGACTCGCGGTGAAAAACTGTTTTTT. This chain uses TRBV2 with TRBJ1-4; weak D call: TRBD1 (5 bases). CDR1 is SNHLY, CDR2 FYNNEI, per germline. The germline V and J ends were trimmed by 10 bases and 7 bases, with 22 bases remaining between them. This CDR3 is built from 15 residues.

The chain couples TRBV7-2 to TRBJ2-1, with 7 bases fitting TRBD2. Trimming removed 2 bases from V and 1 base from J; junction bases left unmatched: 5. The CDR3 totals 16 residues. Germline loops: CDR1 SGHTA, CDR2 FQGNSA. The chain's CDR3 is CASSLTGGGSYNEQFF. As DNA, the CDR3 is TGTGCCAGCAGCTTAACCGGGGGAGGGTCCTACAATGAGCAGTTCTTC.

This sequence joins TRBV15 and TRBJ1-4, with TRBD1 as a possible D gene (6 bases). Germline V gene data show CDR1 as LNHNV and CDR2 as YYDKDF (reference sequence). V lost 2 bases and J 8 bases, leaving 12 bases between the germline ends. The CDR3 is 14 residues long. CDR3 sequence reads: CATSRLGQTEKLFF. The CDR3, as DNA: TGTGCCACCAGCAGACTCGGACAGACGGAAAAACTGTTTTTT.

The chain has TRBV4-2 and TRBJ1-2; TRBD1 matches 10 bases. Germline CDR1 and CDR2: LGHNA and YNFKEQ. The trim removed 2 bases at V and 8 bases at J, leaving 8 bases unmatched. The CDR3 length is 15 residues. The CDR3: CASSQPGQGYTGYTF. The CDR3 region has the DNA TGTGCCAGCAGCCAACCGGGACAGGGGTATACGGGCTACACCTTC.

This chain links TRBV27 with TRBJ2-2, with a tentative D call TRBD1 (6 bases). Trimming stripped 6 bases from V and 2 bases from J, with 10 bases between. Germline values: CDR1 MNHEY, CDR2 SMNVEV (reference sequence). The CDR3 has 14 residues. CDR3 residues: CASRPDSNTGELFF. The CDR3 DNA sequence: TGTGCCAGCAGACCGGACAGTAACACCGGGGAGCTGTTTTTT.